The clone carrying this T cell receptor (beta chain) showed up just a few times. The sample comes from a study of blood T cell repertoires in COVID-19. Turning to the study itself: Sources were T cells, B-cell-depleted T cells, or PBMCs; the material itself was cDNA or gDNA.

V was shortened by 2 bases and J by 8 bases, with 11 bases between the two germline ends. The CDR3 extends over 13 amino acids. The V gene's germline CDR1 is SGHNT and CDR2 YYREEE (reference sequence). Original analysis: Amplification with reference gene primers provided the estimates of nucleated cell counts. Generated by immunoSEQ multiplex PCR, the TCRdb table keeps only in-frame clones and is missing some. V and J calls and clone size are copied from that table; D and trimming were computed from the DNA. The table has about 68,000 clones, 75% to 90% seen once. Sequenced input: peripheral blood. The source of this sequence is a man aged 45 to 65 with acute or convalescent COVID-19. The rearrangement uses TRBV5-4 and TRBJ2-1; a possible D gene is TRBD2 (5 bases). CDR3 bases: TGTGCCAGCAGCTTAATCCCCGGGGATGAGCAGTTCTTC. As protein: CASSLIPGDEQFF.